These T cell receptor beta chains were read from a single sample in a study of blood T cell repertoires in COVID-19. Profiled with immunoSEQ multiplex PCR; TCRdb holds only in-frame clones, not every one. Seen here are approximately 230,000 clones, roughly 82% observed once, and the top ten hold more than 4.5%. Sequencing was performed on peripheral blood. The receptors were gathered from a woman at least 80 years old with active or convalescent COVID-19. CDR3s include the opening cysteine and the closing phenylalanine or tryptophan. The D gene is left open where the match is weak. The size of a clone is reported for some rows only, either as once, few or many, or as a class for expanded clones.

D	size	V	J	DNA	CDR3
-	-	TRBV11-3	TRBJ2-2	TGTGCCAGCAGCTTTGGGACGGGACTTGTCACCGGGGAGCTGTTTTTT	CASSFGTGLVTGELFF
-	-	TRBV5-6	TRBJ1-6	TGTGCCAGCAGCACCCCGACGGCGGCCTATAATTCACCCCTCCACTTT	CASSTPTAAYNSPLHF
TRBD2	-	TRBV4-2	TRBJ2-5	TGTGCCAGCAGCCAGTCGGGACTAGCGGTCCAAGACACCCAGTACTTC	CASSQSGLAVQDTQYF
TRBD1	-	TRBV2	TRBJ2-7	TGTGCCAGCCGGACAGGCGGATTGGGGGAGCAGTACTTC	CASRTGGLGEQYF
TRBD1	-	TRBV28	TRBJ1-5	TGTGCCAGCAGTTTCGCGGGGGACAGGGTCGATCAGCCCCAGCATTTT	CASSFAGDRVDQPQHF
TRBD1	-	TRBV27	TRBJ2-5	TGTGCCAGGCGAAAACAGGGGCCAACGGGGGAGACCCAGTACTTC	CARRKQGPTGETQYF
TRBD1	-	TRBV23-1	TRBJ1-5	TGCGCCAGCGGCCCGGGACAGAAATATAGCAATCAGCCCCAGCATTTT	CASGPGQKYSNQPQHF
TRBD1	-	TRBV6-4	TRBJ1-2	TGTGCCAGCAGGGCGAACCCGGGACAGGTGAACTATGGCTACACCTTC	CASRANPGQVNYGYTF
-	-	TRBV6-5	TRBJ1-5	TGTGCCAGCAGCTCCACGGGTCAGCCCCAGCATTTT	CASSSTGQPQHF
TRBD1	few	TRBV29-1	TRBJ1-1	TGCAGCGTTACTAGTCCGGGACAGGGCACTGAAGCTTTCTTT	CSVTSPGQGTEAFF
-	-	TRBV27	TRBJ2-3	TGTGCCAGCAGTTTACAGGGGCTAAGCACAGATACGCAGTATTTT	CASSLQGLSTDTQYF
-	-	TRBV4-2	TRBJ1-2	TGTGCCAGCAGCCCCTTTACGGACACTGGGGATTTGGATGGCTACACCTTC	CASSPFTDTGDLDGYTF
-	-	TRBV5-1	TRBJ1-6	TGCGCCAGCAGCTTTAGCCCCGGGGTTGAGTCACCCCTCCACTTT	CASSFSPGVESPLHF
-	-	TRBV29-1	TRBJ2-7	TGCAGCGTTGCATCAGGGTTTTTGGTCGAGCAGTACTTC	CSVASGFLVEQYF
-	once	TRBV28	TRBJ2-1	TGTGCCAGCAGTTTTCGGAGGGGTTTAAATGAGCAGTTCTTC	CASSFRRGLNEQFF
-	-	TRBV10-3	TRBJ1-1	TGTGCCATCAGTGAGATAGGAGGCACTGAAGCTTTCTTT	CAISEIGGTEAFF
-	-	TRBV11-2	TRBJ1-6	TGTGCCAGCAGCTTAGACCCTGGGGGGAATTCACCCCTCCACTTT	CASSLDPGGNSPLHF
-	-	TRBV6-5	TRBJ2-3	TGTGCCAGCAATAAGGCGGGGAGCACAGATACGCAGTATTTT	CASNKAGSTDTQYF
-	few	TRBV19	TRBJ1-2	TGTGCCAGTAGTCCTCCGTTGTCGGGGTTTTTGCCTGGCTACACCTTC	CASSPPLSGFLPGYTF
-	-	TRBV19	TRBJ1-1	TGTGCCAGTAGTCTAGGAACAGGAACCGCTGAAGCTTTCTTT	CASSLGTGTAEAFF
-	-	TRBV19	TRBJ1-6	TGTGCCAGTAGTATAGCGGGGGGCGCCTCCTATAATTCACCCCTCCACTTT	CASSIAGGASYNSPLHF
TRBD1	-	TRBV7-9	TRBJ1-6	TGTGCCAGCAGCTCGACAGGGGAAGGTTCACCCCTCCACTTT	CASSSTGEGSPLHF
-	-	TRBV2	TRBJ1-1	TGTGCCAGCTTGGAGGGATTGAACACTGAAGCTTTCTTT	CASLEGLNTEAFF
-	-	TRBV19	TRBJ2-1	TGTGCCAGTAGCCCCGGGACTTCCTTCAATGAGCAGTTCTTC	CASSPGTSFNEQFF
-	-	TRBV7-9	TRBJ2-2	TGTGCCAGCAGCTTAGTCCCTCCCGGGGAGCTGTTTTTT	CASSLVPPGELFF
-	-	TRBV4-2	TRBJ1-2	TGTGCCAGCAGCCAAGAATCCCGCCAGGATGGCTACACCTTC	CASSQESRQDGYTF
TRBD1	few	TRBV28	TRBJ2-1	TGTGCCAGCAGAAGACAGGGGGGGAATGAGCAGTTCTTC	CASRRQGGNEQFF
TRBD1	-	TRBV19	TRBJ2-7	TGTGCCAGTAGCCTAAGGACAGGGGGCTCCTACGAGCAGTACTTC	CASSLRTGGSYEQYF
-	once	TRBV28	TRBJ1-2	TGTGCCAGCAGTGAGTCAGGGGTTGGCGACTATGGCTACACCTTC	CASSESGVGDYGYTF
-	-	TRBV6-6	TRBJ1-2	TGTGCCAGCAGTTACTCTGCAGGGGCCTATAACTATGGCTACACCTTC	CASSYSAGAYNYGYTF
TRBD1	few	TRBV5-1	TRBJ1-2	TGCGCCAGCAGCTTGGGGACAGGGGGCTCTGGCTACACCTTC	CASSLGTGGSGYTF
-	-	TRBV5-1	TRBJ2-2	TGCGCCAGCAGCCCAGGGGGGTTAGCGAACACCGGGGAGCTGTTTTTT	CASSPGGLANTGELFF
-	-	TRBV7-6	TRBJ2-6	TGTGCCAGCAGCTTAGCGATGAGCTCTGGGGCCAACGTCCTGACTTTC	CASSLAMSSGANVLTF
TRBD1	few	TRBV12-3/TRBV12-4	TRBJ1-2	TGTGCCAGCAGTCCAGGGGGCTATGGCTACACCTTC	CASSPGGYGYTF
-	-	TRBV2	TRBJ2-3	TGTGCCAGCAGTGAATCTGATACGCAGTATTTT	CASSESDTQYF
TRBD2	once	TRBV27	TRBJ2-1	TGTGCCAGCAGTTTAGAGGGGACTAGCGGGACCTCCTACAATGAGCAGTTCTTC	CASSLEGTSGTSYNEQFF
-	-	TRBV4-2	TRBJ1-2	TGTGCCAGCAGCGCGCAATACAGGGCGTCTGGCTACACCTTC	CASSAQYRASGYTF
TRBD1	-	TRBV5-4	TRBJ2-7	TGTGCCAGCAGCTCGGTGGACAGGGACTACGAGCAGTACTTC	CASSSVDRDYEQYF
TRBD1	-	TRBV28	TRBJ2-5	TGTGCCAGCAGAAACGGACAGGGGTGGGAGACCCAGTACTTC	CASRNGQGWETQYF
TRBD1	-	TRBV10-3	TRBJ2-1	TGTGCCATCAGGGAATCGACAGGGACATACAATGAGCAGTTCTTC	CAIRESTGTYNEQFF
TRBD2	few	TRBV27	TRBJ2-2	TGTGCCAGCAGTTTATTATGGGGGGGGTCCGGGGAGCTGTTTTTT	CASSLLWGGSGELFF
-	-	TRBV4-1	TRBJ1-4	TGCGCCAGCAGCCCTCCAGGGACACCTGAAAAACTGTTTTTT	CASSPPGTPEKLFF
TRBD1	-	TRBV20-1	TRBJ2-3	TGCAGTGCAAGTAGGGGGCAGGTTTCAGATACGCAGTATTTT	CSASRGQVSDTQYF
TRBD1	-	TRBV5-1	TRBJ1-4	TGCGCCAGCAGCTTGGGGGGACAGGGTGAAAAACTGTTTTTT	CASSLGGQGEKLFF
TRBD2	-	TRBV4-1	TRBJ2-7	TGCGCCAGCAGCCAAGATACTGGGACTAGCGGGAGTTACGAGCAGTACTTC	CASSQDTGTSGSYEQYF
TRBD1	-	TRBV19	TRBJ1-1	TGTGCCAGTAGTGAGGGGGACAGGATGAACACTGAAGCTTTCTTT	CASSEGDRMNTEAFF
TRBD1	-	TRBV5-1	TRBJ2-7	TGCGCCAGCAGCCCTGGACAGGGTTACTACGAGCAGTACTTC	CASSPGQGYYEQYF
-	-	TRBV28	TRBJ2-1	TGTGCCAGCCAGGACGGGGGACTTTACAATGAGCAGTTCTTC	CASQDGGLYNEQFF